These T cell receptor beta chains were read from a single sample in a study of T cells in Graves' hyperthyroidism and ophthalmopathy. MiXCR, run by TCRdb on the multiplex PCR reads, gives a single entry per CDR3 protein. The sample consists of 450,000 to 700,000 distinct CDR3 sequences, roughly 46% of them appearing once. Sequencing was performed on peripheral blood or thyroid tissue (not recorded which). These receptors all stem from a woman between 18 and 29 years old with Graves' hyperthyroidism. CDR3s include the opening cysteine and the closing phenylalanine or tryptophan. D genes are given only for firm matches. A clone size is listed for some rows: how often the clone was seen (once, few, many), or a class if it is expanded.

TRBJ2-3 TRBD2 - TRBV2 CASRRGTSGSRDTQYF TGTGCCAGCAGGAGGGGGACTAGCGGGAGTAGAGATACGCAGTATTTT
TRBJ1-1 TRBD1 many TRBV10-1 CASSVGTVTEAFF TGCGCCAGCAGTGTGGGGACAGTCACTGAAGCTTTCTTT
TRBJ2-6 - once TRBV5-4 CASSLADSGANVLTF TGTGCCAGCAGCTTGGCTGACTCTGGGGCCAACGTCCTGACTTTC
TRBJ2-7 TRBD1 many TRBV12-3/TRBV12-4 CASTITGTDYEQYF TGTGCCAGCACTATCACGGGGACAGACTACGAGCAGTACTTC
TRBJ1-4 - many TRBV2 CASRGILQLFF TGTGCCAGCAGGGGGATATTACAACTGTTTTTT
TRBJ2-7 - many TRBV4-3 CASSLRLVTPGEQYF TGCGCCAGCAGCCTAAGACTAGTAACACCGGGGGAGCAGTACTTC
TRBJ2-1 TRBD2 - TRBV20-1 CSASLSGRGYNEQFF TGCAGTGCTAGCCTTAGCGGGAGGGGCTACAATGAGCAGTTCTTT
TRBJ2-7 TRBD1 once TRBV29-1 CSVDPGQGMYEQYF TGCAGCGTGGATCCGGGACAGGGGATGTACGAGCAGTACTTC
TRBJ1-5 - - TRBV29-1 CSFDVSNQPQHF TGCAGTTTCGACGTTAGCAATCAGCCCCAGCATTTT
TRBJ1-1 - many TRBV7-9 CASSKGANTEAFF TGTGCCAGCAGCAAGGGCGCTAACACTGAAGCTTTCTTT
TRBJ1-6 - many TRBV7-9 CASSLLRGNSPLHF TGTGCCAGCAGCCTACTAAGGGGGAATTCACCCCTCCACTTT
TRBJ1-6 - - TRBV7-3 CASSLTLRSSYNSPLHF TGTGCCAGCAGCCTTACATTGCGGAGCTCCTATAATTCACCCCTCCACTTT
TRBJ1-6 - many TRBV19 CASSTKYGYSPLHF TGTGCCAGTAGCACTAAATATGGGTATTCACCCCTCCACTTT
TRBJ2-2 - many TRBV7-8 CASRLTGELFF TGTGCCAGCCGCCTCACCGGGGAGCTGTTTTTT
TRBJ1-6 - few TRBV20-1 CSARAPDRSSYNSPLHF TGCAGTGCTAGAGCTCCGGACAGAAGCTCCTATAATTCACCCCTCCACTTT
TRBJ1-1 - many TRBV7-2 CASSLDPEVPEAFF TGTGCCAGCAGCTTAGACCCCGAGGTACCTGAAGCTTTCTTT
TRBJ2-6 TRBD1 - TRBV15 CATSSRQGRSGANVLTF TGTGCCACCAGCAGCAGACAGGGACGCTCTGGGGCCAACGTCCTGACTTTC
TRBJ1-4 - - TRBV15 CATNRAPGGGGEKLFF TGTGCCACCAACAGAGCCCCCGGGGGCGGAGGAGAAAAACTGTTTTTT
TRBJ1-1 - - TRBV7-9 CASTVRAGWGDTEAFF TGTGCCAGCACCGTCCGGGCAGGGTGGGGGGACACTGAAGCTTTCTTT
TRBJ2-5 - many TRBV12-3/TRBV12-4 CASSLWGWRQETQYF TGTGCCAGCAGTTTATGGGGTTGGAGACAAGAGACCCAGTACTTC
TRBJ2-6 TRBD1 many TRBV29-1 CSVRQGGNVLTF TGCAGCGTCCGACAGGGGGGCAACGTCCTGACTTTC
TRBJ1-2 - many TRBV19 CASSIGRQDYGYTF TGTGCCAGTAGTATAGGAAGGCAGGACTATGGCTACACCTTC
TRBJ1-4 - - TRBV19 CASKGGRGELFF TGTGCCAGTAAGGGAGGGAGGGGGGAACTGTTTTTT
TRBJ2-7 - - TRBV7-2 CASSLQGTQRGEQYF TGTGCCAGCAGCCTACAAGGGACCCAAAGGGGGGAGCAGTACTTC
TRBJ2-5 - - TRBV7-2 CASRFGRGETQYF TGTGCCAGTAGGTTCGGAAGGGGAGAGACCCAGTACTTC
TRBJ1-1 - once TRBV7-2 CARDSAGLGTEAFF TGTGCTAGAGATTCGGCAGGGCTTGGAACTGAAGCTTTCTTT
TRBJ2-5 - many TRBV15 CATSRVRLDFQETQYF TGTGCCACCAGCAGAGTCCGGTTGGACTTCCAAGAGACCCAGTACTTC
TRBJ2-7 - - TRBV12-3/TRBV12-4 CASSFSSGPPEQYF TGTGCCAGCAGTTTTTCATCGGGTCCCCCCGAGCAGTACTTC
TRBJ2-6 - - TRBV20-1 CSARTFLTF TGCAGTGCTAGAACCTTCCTGACTTTC
TRBJ2-7 TRBD2 many TRBV12-3/TRBV12-4 CASAPAGTAYEQYF TGTGCCAGCGCTCCAGCGGGAACCGCCTACGAGCAGTACTTC
TRBJ1-2 TRBD1 - TRBV7-8 CASSKTTGNYGYTF TGTGCCAGCAGCAAAACGACAGGGAACTATGGCTACACCTTC
TRBJ2-7 TRBD1 - TRBV29-1 CSTDRGWYEQYF TGCAGCACGGACAGGGGTTGGTACGAGCAGTACTTC
TRBJ2-3 - few TRBV2 CASSDSGIADTQYF TGTGCCAGCAGTGACTCAGGGATCGCAGATACGCAGTATTTT
TRBJ1-5 - - TRBV15 CATSRVGGNNQPQHF TGTGCCACCAGCAGAGTCGGGGGTAACAATCAGCCCCAGCATTTT
TRBJ1-2 - many TRBV12-3/TRBV12-4 CASSFQLDGNYGYTF TGTGCCAGCAGTTTCCAACTGGACGGAAACTATGGCTACACCTTC
TRBJ1-2 TRBD1 - TRBV7-9 CASSLVGGFVDYTF TGTGCCAGCAGCTTGGTAGGGGGCTTTGTAGACTACACCTTC
TRBJ2-7 TRBD2 few TRBV7-8 CASSPPGSGTVHEQYF TGTGCCAGCAGCCCGCCAGGTAGCGGGACTGTCCATGAGCAGTACTTC
TRBJ1-2 TRBD1 many TRBV9 CASSVGSSDRNTMGYGYTF TGTGCCAGCAGCGTAGGGTCTTCGGACAGGAATACTATGGGTTATGGCTACACCTTC
TRBJ2-3 - - TRBV11-2 CASSYAGRGPTDTQYF TGTGCCAGCAGCTACGCCGGGCGGGGACCCACAGATACGCAGTATTTT
TRBJ2-7 - few TRBV27 CASSLSGERLTYEQYF TGTGCCAGCAGTTTATCGGGGGAAAGACTCACCTACGAGCAGTACTTC
TRBJ2-1 - - TRBV7-3 CASSRVLLTSSYNEQFF TGTGCCAGCAGCCGGGTCCTACTGACGAGCTCCTACAATGAGCAGTTCTTC
TRBJ2-2 TRBD1 many TRBV2 CASSSRTGRGAGELFF TGTGCCAGCAGCTCAAGGACAGGGCGGGGAGCCGGGGAGCTGTTTTTT
TRBJ2-2 - few TRBV2 CASCRGGANTGELFF TGTGCCAGCTGCCGCGGGGGCGCGAACACCGGGGAGCTGTTTTTT
TRBJ2-7 - many TRBV10-1 CASSEGDEQYF TGCGCCAGCAGTGAGGGCGATGAGCAGTACTTC
TRBJ1-1 - few TRBV6-5 CASLPYQGMGNTEAFF TGTGCCAGCTTACCTTACCAGGGAATGGGGAACACTGAAGCTTTCTTT
TRBJ2-2 - many TRBV2 CASKLGPGELFF TGTGCCAGCAAATTAGGCCCCGGGGAGCTGTTTTTT
TRBJ2-1 - few TRBV2 CASRRTEGLNEQFF TGTGCCAGCAGGAGGACAGAGGGTCTCAATGAGCAGTTCTTC
TRBJ2-2 - many TRBV7-9 CASSWEYRAGELFF TGTGCCAGCAGCTGGGAGTACAGGGCTGGGGAGCTGTTTTTT